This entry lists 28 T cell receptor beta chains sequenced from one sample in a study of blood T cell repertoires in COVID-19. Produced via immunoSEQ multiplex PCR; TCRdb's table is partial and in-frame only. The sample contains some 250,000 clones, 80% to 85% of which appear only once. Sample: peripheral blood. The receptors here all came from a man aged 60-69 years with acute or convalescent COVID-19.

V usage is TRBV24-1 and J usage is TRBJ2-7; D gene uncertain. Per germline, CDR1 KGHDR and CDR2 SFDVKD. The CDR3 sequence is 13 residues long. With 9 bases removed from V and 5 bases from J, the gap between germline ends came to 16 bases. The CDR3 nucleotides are TGTGCCACCTCCCACCCGGGTTTCGACGAGCAGTACTTC. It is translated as CATSHPGFDEQYF.

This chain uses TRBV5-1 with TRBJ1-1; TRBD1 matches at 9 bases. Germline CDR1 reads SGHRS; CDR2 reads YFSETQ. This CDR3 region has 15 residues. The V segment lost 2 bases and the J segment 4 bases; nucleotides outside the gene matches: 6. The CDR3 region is CASSFDRGRGTEAFF. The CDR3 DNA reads TGCGCCAGCAGCTTTGACAGGGGGAGAGGCACTGAAGCTTTCTTT.

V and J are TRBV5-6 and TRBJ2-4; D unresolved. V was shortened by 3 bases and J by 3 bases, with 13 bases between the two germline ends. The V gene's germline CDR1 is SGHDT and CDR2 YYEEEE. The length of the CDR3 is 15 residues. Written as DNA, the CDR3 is TGTGCCAGCAGCTCGGATCCAGGCAGCAAAAACATTCAGTACTTC. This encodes CASSSDPGSKNIQYF.

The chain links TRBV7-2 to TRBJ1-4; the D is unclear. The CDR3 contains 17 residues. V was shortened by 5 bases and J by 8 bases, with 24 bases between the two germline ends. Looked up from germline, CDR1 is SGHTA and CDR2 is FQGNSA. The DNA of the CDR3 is TGTGCCAGCAGCCCGGGTATGTTCAGTGGTGTTCGGGAAAAACTGTTTTTT. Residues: CASSPGMFSGVREKLFF.

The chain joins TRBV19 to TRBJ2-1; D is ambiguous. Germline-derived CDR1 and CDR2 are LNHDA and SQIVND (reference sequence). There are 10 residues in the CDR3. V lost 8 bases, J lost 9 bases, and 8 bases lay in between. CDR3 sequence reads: CASCHGEQFF. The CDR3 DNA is TGTGCCAGTTGCCACGGTGAGCAGTTCTTC. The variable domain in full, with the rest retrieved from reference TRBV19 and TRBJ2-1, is DGGITQSPKYLFRKEGQNVTLSCEQNLNHDAMYWYRQDPGQGLRLIYYSQIVNDFQKGDIAEGYSVSREKKESFPLTVTSAQKNPTAFYLCASCHGEQFFGPGTRLTVL.

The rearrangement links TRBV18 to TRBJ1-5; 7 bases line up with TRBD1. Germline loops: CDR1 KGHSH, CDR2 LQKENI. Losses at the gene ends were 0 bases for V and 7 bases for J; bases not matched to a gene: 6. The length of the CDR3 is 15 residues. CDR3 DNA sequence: TGTGCCAGCTCACCACCGGACAGGACAAACCAGCCCCAGCATTTT. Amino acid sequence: CASSPPDRTNQPQHF.

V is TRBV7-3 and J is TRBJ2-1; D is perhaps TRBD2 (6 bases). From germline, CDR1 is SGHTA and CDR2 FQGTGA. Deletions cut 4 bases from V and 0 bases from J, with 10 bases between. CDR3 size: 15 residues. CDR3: CASSSTSSSYNEQFF. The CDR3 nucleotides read TGTGCCAGCAGCTCCACTAGCTCCTCCTACAATGAGCAGTTCTTC.

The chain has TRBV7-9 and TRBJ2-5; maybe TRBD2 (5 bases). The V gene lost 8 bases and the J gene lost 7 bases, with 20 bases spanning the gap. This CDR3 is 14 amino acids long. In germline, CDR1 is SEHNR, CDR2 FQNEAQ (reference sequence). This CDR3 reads CASLRSGPGGTQYF. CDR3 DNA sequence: TGTGCCAGCTTAAGATCCGGCCCCGGAGGGACCCAGTACTTC. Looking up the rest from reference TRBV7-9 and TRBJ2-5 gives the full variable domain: DTGVSQNPRHKITKRGQNVTFRCDPISEHNRLYWYRQTLGQGPEFLTYFQNEAQLEKSRLLSDRFSAERPKGSFSTLEIQRTEQGDSAMYLCASLRSGPGGTQYFGPGTRLLVL.

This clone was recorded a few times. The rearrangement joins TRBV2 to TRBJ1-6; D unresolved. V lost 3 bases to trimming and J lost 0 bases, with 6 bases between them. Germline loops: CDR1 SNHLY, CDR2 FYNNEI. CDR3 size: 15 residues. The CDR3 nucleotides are TGTGCCAGCAGTGATGGCAACTCCTATAATTCACCCCTCCACTTT. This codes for CASSDGNSYNSPLHF.

The CDR3 region has the DNA TGTGCCAGCAGCCAAGACAGGGCGGGAGGGCGGCAGGCGCAGTATTTT. Translated, it gives CASSQDRAGGRQAQYF. The genes are TRBV4-2 and TRBJ2-3; 9 positions agree with TRBD2. The CDR3 sequence is 16 residues long. From germline, CDR1 is LGHNA and CDR2 YNFKEQ. V shed 0 bases, J shed 10 bases, and the junction held 11 bases outside the gene matches.

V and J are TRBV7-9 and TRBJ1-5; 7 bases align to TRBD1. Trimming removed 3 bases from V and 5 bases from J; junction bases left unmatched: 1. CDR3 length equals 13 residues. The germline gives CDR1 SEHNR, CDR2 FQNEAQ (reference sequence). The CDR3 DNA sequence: TGTGCCAGCAGCTTCGGACAGGATCAGCCCCAGCATTTT. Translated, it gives CASSFGQDQPQHF. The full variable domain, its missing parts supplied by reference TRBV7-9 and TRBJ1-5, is DTGVSQNPRHKITKRGQNVTFRCDPISEHNRLYWYRQTLGQGPEFLTYFQNEAQLEKSRLLSDRFSAERPKGSFSTLEIQRTEQGDSAMYLCASSFGQDQPQHFGDGTRLSIL.

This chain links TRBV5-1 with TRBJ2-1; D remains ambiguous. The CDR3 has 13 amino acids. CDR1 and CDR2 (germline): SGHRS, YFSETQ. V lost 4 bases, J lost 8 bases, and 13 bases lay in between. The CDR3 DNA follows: TGCGCCAGCAGCCCAAGAGATATCGATGAGCAGTTCTTC. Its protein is CASSPRDIDEQFF.

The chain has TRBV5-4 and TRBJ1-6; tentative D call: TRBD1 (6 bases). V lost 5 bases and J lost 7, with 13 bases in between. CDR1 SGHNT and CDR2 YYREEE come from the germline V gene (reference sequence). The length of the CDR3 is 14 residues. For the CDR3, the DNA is TGTGCCAGCAGATACGGACAGACCAATTCACCCCTCCACTTT. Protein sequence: CASRYGQTNSPLHF.

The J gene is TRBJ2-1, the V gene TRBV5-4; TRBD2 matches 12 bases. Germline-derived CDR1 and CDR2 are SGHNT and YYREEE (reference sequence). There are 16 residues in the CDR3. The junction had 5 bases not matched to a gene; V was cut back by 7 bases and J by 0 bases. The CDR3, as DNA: TGTGCCAGCCAAGGACTAGCGGGGAGCTCCTACAATGAGCAGTTCTTC. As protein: CASQGLAGSSYNEQFF.

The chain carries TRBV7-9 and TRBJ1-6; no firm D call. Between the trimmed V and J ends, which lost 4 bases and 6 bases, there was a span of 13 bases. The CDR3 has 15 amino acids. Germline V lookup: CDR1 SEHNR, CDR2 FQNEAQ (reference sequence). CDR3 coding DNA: TGTGCCAGCAGCTATAGAGGTGGTGGTAATTCACCCCTCCACTTT. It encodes CASSYRGGGNSPLHF.

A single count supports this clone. Here the CDR3 reads CASSYWRLAGRYEQYF. The CDR3 DNA follows: TGTGCCAGCAGTTACTGGCGACTAGCGGGCAGATACGAGCAGTACTTC. The chain employs TRBV6-8 and TRBJ2-7, with 10 bases aligning to TRBD2. V lost 1 base, J lost 4 bases, and 7 bases stayed unmatched. Germline lookup yields CDR1 MNHGY and CDR2 SAAAGT. The CDR3 is made up of 16 amino acids.

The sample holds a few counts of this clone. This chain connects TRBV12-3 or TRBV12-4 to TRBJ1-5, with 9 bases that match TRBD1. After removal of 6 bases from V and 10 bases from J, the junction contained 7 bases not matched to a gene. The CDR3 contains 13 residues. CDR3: CASSRGTGLPQHF. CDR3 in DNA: TGTGCCAGCAGCCGCGGGACAGGGTTACCCCAGCATTTT.

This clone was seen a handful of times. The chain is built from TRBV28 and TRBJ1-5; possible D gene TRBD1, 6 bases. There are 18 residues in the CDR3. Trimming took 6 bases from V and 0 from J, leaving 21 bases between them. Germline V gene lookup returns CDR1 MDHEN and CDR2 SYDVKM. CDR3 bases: TGTGCCAGCAGCCCCCTCAGGGGCCGGGGATATAGCAATCAGCCCCAGCATTTT. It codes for CASSPLRGRGYSNQPQHF.

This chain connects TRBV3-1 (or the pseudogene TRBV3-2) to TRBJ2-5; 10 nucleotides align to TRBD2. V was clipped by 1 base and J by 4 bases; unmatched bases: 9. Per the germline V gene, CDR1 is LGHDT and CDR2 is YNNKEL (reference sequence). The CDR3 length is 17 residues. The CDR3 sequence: CASSQVLSGGAGETQYF. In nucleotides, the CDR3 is TGTGCCAGCAGCCAAGTATTAAGCGGGGGGGCCGGAGAGACCCAGTACTTC.

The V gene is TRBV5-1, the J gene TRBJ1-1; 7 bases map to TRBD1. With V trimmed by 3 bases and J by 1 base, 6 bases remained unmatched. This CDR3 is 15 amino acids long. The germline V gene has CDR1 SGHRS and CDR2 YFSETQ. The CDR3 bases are TGCGCCAGCAGCTCAACAGGGGATTGGAACACTGAAGCTTTCTTT. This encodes CASSSTGDWNTEAFF.

This CDR3 reads CATGGGDTDTQYF. The CDR3, as DNA: TGTGCCACGGGTGGGGGGGACACAGATACGCAGTATTTT. The chain joins TRBV24-1 to TRBJ2-3; 7 bases are shared with TRBD2. Germline lookup yields CDR1 KGHDR and CDR2 SFDVKD. CDR3 size: 13 residues. Losses at the gene ends were 10 bases for V and 2 bases for J; bases not matched to a gene: 5.

This CDR3 reads CASSLAGVLTDTQYF. Here the CDR3 DNA reads TGTGCCAGCTCTCTGGCGGGGGTTCTCACAGATACGCAGTATTTT. The chain is built from TRBV18 and TRBJ2-3; TRBD2 matches 7 bases. Germline loops: CDR1 KGHSH, CDR2 LQKENI. The CDR3 contains 15 residues. V gave up 6 bases and J gave up 2 bases; unmatched junction bases: 8.

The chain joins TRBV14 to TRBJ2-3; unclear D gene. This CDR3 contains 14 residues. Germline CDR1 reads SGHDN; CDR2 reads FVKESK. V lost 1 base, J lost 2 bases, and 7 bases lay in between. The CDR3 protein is CASSQAQFTDTQYF. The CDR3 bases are TGTGCCAGCAGCCAAGCTCAGTTCACAGATACGCAGTATTTT.

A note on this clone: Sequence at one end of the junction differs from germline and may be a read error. The CDR3 sequence: CSARMAGNHGYTF. In DNA, the CDR3 is TGCAGCGCCCGAATGGCAGGTAACCATGGCTACACCTTC. The chain carries TRBV29-1 and TRBJ1-2; D uncertain. Germline CDR1 and CDR2: SQVTM and ANQGSEA. This CDR3 has 13 residues.

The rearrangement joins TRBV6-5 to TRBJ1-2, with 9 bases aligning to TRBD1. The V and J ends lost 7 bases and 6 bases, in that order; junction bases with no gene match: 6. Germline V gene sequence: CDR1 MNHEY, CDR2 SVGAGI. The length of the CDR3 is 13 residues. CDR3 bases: TGTGCCAGCACCCGCCGGGACAGGGATGGCTACACCTTC. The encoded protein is CASTRRDRDGYTF.

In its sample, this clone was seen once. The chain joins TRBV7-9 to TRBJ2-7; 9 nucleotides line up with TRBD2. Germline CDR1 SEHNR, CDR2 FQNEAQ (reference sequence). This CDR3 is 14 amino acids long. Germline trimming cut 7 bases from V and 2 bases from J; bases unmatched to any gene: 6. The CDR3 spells CASTAGGKPYEQYF. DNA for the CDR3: TGTGCCAGCACCGCGGGGGGGAAGCCCTACGAGCAGTACTTC.

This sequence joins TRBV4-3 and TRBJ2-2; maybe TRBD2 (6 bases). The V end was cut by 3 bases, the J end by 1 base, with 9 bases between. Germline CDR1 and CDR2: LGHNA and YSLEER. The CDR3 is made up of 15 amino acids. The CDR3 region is CASSHRRENTGELFF. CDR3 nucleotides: TGCGCCAGCAGCCACCGGAGGGAGAACACCGGGGAGCTGTTTTTT.

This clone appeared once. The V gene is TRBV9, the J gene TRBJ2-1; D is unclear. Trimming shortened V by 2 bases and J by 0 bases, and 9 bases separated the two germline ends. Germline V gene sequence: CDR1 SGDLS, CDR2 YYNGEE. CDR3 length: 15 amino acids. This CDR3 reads CASSVIPSSYNEQFF. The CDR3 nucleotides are TGTGCCAGCAGCGTGATCCCTAGCTCCTACAATGAGCAGTTCTTC. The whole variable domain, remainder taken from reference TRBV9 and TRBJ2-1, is DSGVTQTPKHLITATGQRVTLRCSPRSGDLSVYWYQQSLDQGLQFLIQYYNGEERAKGNILERFSAQQFPDLHSELNLSSLELGDSALYFCASSVIPSSYNEQFFGPGTRLTVL.